This TCR beta chain was captured by sequencing in a study of beta chain features in type 1 diabetes. Across the study: Analysis included about 100 million sorted cells drawn from all samples.

General study findings and limits: TCRB CDR3 length was moderately but significantly reduced in all four CD4+ subsets of Type 1 diabetes patients. Comparison showed that naive, central memory and Treg TCRB repertoires appeared more similar among patients than among healthy donors. When cDNA is sequenced, cells with high TCR expression could be over-represented.

The study reverse transcribed the entire isolated RNA, so it sequenced expressed TCRB transcripts. The method was immunoSEQ multiplex PCR; TCRdb's version includes in-frame clones alone and lacks a portion of them. This sample has 200,000 to 250,000 clones, with approximately 15% found just once. As regards this clone: Its matching antigen is unknown.

Trimming shortened V by 2 bases and J by 10 bases, and 13 bases separated the two germline ends. Germline CDR1 reads SGHKS; CDR2 reads YYEKEE (reference sequence). The length of the CDR3 is 14 residues. The rearrangement links TRBV5-5 to TRBJ1-6; D is perhaps TRBD1 (6 bases). The source material was naive CD4+ T cells from blood. This clonotype was obtained from a man in his thirties or forties with type 1 diabetes. CDR3 nucleotide sequence: TGTGCCAGCAGCTTATCAGGGGAAGGGTCACCCCTCCACTTT. It yields the protein CASSLSGEGSPLHF.